The clone carrying this TCR beta chain was observed once. As yet, its antigen is unknown. The repertoire was sequenced with immunoSEQ multiplex PCR; TCRdb's copy has only in-frame clones and lacks some. This repertoire shows some 300,000 clones, about 80% found once; its top ten account for over 5%. These data come from a study of cytotoxic CD8 clonotypes in ibrutinib-treated CLL. Study outcomes and limitations: Baseline clonality exceeded age-matched healthy donors and tracked circulating CD8+ T-cell counts. Clonality was elevated at ibrutinib response and had returned toward baseline at progression. Stable or contracted on treatment, public clonotypes were also uncommon.

From germline, CDR1 is SGHDN and CDR2 FVKESK. The V segment lost 4 bases and the J segment 0 bases; nucleotides outside the gene matches: 2. This CDR3 region has 16 residues. The source of this sequence is a human donor with chronic lymphocytic leukemia. The specimen was PBMCs, collected before ibrutinib treatment. This chain connects TRBV14 to TRBJ1-4, with 10 bases matching TRBD1. Here the CDR3 reads CASSRTGGATNEKLFF. The DNA for the CDR3 is TGTGCCAGCAGCCGGACAGGGGGAGCAACTAATGAAAAACTGTTTTTT.